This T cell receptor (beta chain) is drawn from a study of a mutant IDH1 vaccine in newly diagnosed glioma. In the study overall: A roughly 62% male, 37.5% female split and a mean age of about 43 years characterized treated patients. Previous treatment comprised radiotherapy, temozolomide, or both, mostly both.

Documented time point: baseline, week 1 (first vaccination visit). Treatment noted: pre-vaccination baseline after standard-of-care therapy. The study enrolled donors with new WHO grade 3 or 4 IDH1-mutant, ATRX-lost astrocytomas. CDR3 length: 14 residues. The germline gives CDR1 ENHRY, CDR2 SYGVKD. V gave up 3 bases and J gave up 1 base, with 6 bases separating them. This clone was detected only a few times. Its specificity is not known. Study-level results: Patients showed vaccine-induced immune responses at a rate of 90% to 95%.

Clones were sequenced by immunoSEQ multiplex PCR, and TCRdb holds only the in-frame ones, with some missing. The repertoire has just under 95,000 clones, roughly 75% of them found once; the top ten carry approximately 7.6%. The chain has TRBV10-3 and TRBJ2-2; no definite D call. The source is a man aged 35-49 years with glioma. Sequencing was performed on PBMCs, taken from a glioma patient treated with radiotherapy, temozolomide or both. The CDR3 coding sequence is TGTGCCATCAGTGACCCGGGGAACACCGGGGAGCTGTTTTTT. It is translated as CAISDPGNTGELFF.